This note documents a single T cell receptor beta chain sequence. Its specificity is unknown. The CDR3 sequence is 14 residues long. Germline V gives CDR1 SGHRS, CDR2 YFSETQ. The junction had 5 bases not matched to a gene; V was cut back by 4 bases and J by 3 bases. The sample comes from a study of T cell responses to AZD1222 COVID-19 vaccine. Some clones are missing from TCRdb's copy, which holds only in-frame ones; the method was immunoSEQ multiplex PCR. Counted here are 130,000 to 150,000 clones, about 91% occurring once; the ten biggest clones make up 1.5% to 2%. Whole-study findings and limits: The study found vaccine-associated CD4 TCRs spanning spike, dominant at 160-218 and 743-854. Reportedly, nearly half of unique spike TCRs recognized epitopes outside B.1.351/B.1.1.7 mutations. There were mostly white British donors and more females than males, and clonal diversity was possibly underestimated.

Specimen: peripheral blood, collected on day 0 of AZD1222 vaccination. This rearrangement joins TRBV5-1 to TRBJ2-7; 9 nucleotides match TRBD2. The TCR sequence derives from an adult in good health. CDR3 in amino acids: CASSPRGGRYEQYF. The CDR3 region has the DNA TGCGCCAGCAGCCCGCGGGGGGGCCGCTACGAGCAGTACTTC.